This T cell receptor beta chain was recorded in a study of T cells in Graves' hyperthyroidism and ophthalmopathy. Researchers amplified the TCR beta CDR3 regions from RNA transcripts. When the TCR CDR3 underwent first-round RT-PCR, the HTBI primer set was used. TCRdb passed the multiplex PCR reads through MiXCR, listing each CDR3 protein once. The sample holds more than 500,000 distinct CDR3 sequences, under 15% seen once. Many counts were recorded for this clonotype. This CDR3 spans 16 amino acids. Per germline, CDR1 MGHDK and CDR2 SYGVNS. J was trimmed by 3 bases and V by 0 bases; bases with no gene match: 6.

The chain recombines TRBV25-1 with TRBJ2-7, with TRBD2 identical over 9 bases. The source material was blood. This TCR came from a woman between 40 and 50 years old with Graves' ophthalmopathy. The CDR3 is CASSEYVAGVGYEQYF. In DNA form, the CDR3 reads TGTGCCAGCAGTGAATATGTAGCGGGAGTCGGCTACGAGCAGTACTTC.